This TCR beta chain was identified during a study of regulatory T cells in long-lasting Graves disease. This clonotype occurred many times. With 7 bases removed from V and 4 bases from J, the gap between germline ends came to 13 bases. The CDR3 runs 13 residues. Indicated time point: newly diagnosed GD, antithyroid drugs for less than 3 months. PBMC-extracted RNA yielded the TCR library. Construction of TCR beta libraries relied on iRepertoire HTBI primers and on Arm-PCR targeting CDR3 regions. In TCRdb, the multiplex PCR reads were re-called with MiXCR into one record per CDR3 protein. The sample has roughly 360,000 distinct CDR3 sequences, 10% to 15% seen once. These same data were also listed under a study on T cells in Graves' hyperthyroidism and ophthalmopathy. This second study says: Most thyroid clonotypes that were expanded above 0.001 also turned up in blood.

The source of this sequence is a woman aged 18-29 years with Graves disease. Sample: peripheral blood mononuclear cells (PBMCs), taken at new diagnosis, from a patient treated with antithyroid drugs. The V and J genes are TRBV12-3 or TRBV12-4 and TRBJ1-1, with unresolved D. The CDR3 DNA follows: TGTGCCAGCATTGACTCTGGGAGCACTGAAGCTTTCTTT. Translating gives CASIDSGSTEAFF.